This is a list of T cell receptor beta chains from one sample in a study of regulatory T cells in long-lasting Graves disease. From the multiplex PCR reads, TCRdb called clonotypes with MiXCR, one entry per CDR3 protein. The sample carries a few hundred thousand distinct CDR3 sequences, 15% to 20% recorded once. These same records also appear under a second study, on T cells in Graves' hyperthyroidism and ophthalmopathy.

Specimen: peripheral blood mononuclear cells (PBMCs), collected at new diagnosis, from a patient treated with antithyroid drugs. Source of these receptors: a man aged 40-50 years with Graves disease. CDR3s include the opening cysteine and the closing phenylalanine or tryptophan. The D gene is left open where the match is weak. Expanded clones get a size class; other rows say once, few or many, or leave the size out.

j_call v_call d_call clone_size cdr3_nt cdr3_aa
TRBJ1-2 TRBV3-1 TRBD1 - TGTGCCAGCAGTCGACGGGGGACAGGGGGCGATTATGGCTACACCTTC CASSRRGTGGDYGYTF
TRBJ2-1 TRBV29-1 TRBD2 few TGCAGCGCCGGGAGGGAAGGGACTAGCAGCCATCATGAGCAGTTCTTC CSAGREGTSSHHEQFF
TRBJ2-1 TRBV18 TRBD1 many TGTGCCAGCTCACGTTCCGGGACAGCATCCTACAATGAGCAGTTCTTC CASSRSGTASYNEQFF
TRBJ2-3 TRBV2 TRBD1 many TGTGCCAGCAGGAGGGGGCACACAGATACGCAGTATTTT CASRRGHTDTQYF
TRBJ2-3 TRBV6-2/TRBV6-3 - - TGTGCCAGCGGGGACGAGGATACGCAGTATTTT CASGDEDTQYF
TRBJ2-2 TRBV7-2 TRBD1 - TGTGCCAGCAGCCCAGGGACAGGGGGGGGCGGGGAGCTGTTTTTT CASSPGTGGGGELFF
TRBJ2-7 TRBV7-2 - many TGTGCCAGCAGACCTAGCCCGGGACAAACTACGGAGCAGTACTTC CASRPSPGQTTEQYF
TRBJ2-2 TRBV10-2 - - TGCGCCACTCACGACAGGTCGAACACCGGGGAGCTGTTTTTT CATHDRSNTGELFF
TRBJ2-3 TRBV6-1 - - TGTGCCAGCAGGCCACAGGGTGGGTGGACAGATACGCAGTATTTT CASRPQGGWTDTQYF
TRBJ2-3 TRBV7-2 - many TGTGCCAGCAGCTTAGGCCCCCTCACAGATACGCAGTATTTT CASSLGPLTDTQYF
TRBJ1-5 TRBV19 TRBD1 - TGTGCCAGTAGTTCTAACAGGGGTACGAATCAGCCCCAGCATTTT CASSSNRGTNQPQHF
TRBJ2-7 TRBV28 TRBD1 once TGTGCCAGCAGTTTAGCAACAGGGGGGAAGAACTACGAGCAGTACTTC CASSLATGGKNYEQYF
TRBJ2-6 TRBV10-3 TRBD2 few TGTGCCATCTCCGGCGGGGGGGCTGGGGCCAACGTCCTGACTTTC CAISGGGAGANVLTF
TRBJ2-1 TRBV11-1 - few TGTGCCAGCAGCTTTGGTGGGAACCCAAAACTAACATACAATGAGCAGTTCTTC CASSFGGNPKLTYNEQFF
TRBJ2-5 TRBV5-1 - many TGCGCCAGCAGCTTAGGACAGCTTAGGGAGACCCAGTACTTC CASSLGQLRETQYF
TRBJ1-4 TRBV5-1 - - TGCGCCAGCAGCTTGGGAGTTGGGACAACAGATGAAAAACTGTTTTTT CASSLGVGTTDEKLFF
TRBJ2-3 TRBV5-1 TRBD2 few TGCGCCAGCAGAGTGGCGGGGGGGGCAGATACGCAGTATTTT CASRVAGGADTQYF
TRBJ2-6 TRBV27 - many TGTGCCAGCAGTCCTGACGGCTCTGGGGCCAACGTCCTGACTTTC CASSPDGSGANVLTF
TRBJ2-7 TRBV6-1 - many TGTGCCAGCAGCACAGGGAGTTCCTACGAGCAGTACTTC CASSTGSSYEQYF
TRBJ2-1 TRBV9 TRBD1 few TGTGCCAGCAGTCCCGGGACAGGCCCCTACGAGCAGTTCTTC CASSPGTGPYEQFF
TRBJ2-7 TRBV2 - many TGTGCCAGCGTGAGGTCCGGGTCCTACGAGCAGTACTTC CASVRSGSYEQYF
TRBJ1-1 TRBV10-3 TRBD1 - TGTGCCATCAGAGGGACAGGGCCCCCTGAAGCTTTCTTT CAIRGTGPPEAFF
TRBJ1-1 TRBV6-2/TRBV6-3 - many TGTGCCAGCAGTTACTCGAGGGCGAACAGGAACACTGAAGCTTTCTTT CASSYSRANRNTEAFF
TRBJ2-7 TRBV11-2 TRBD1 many TGTGCCAGCAGCGGCTCGGACAGGGGTGGGCCGGGCGAGCAGTACTTC CASSGSDRGGPGEQYF
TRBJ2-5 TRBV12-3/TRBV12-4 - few TGTGCCAGCAGTAAAGGGAGTGCTGGGGAGACCCAGTACTTC CASSKGSAGETQYF
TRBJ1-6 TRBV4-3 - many TGCGCCAGCAGCCAAGAGCCGGGATCACCCCTCCACTTT CASSQEPGSPLHF
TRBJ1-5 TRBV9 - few TGTGCCAGCAGCGATACAGGGTTACAGCCCCAGCATTTT CASSDTGLQPQHF
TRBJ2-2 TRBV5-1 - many TGCGCCAGCGGAATTAACAGGGTCGGCACCGGGGAGCTGTTTTTT CASGINRVGTGELFF
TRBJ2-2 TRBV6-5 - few TGTGCCAGCAGTTACAAGGACTCATTCGGGGTCACCGGGGAGCTGTTTTTT CASSYKDSFGVTGELFF
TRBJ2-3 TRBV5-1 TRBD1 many TGCGCCAGCAGCACCCTTGGGATAGGGGGCCTGACAGATACGCAGTATTTT CASSTLGIGGLTDTQYF
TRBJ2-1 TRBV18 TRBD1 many TGTGCCAGCTCACCAAGGGACAGGCCGCGCAGGCTGCAGTTCTTC CASSPRDRPRRLQFF
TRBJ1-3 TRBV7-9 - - TGTGCCTATAGGTCCGCCGGCAGCTCTGGAAACACCATATATTTT CAYRSAGSSGNTIYF
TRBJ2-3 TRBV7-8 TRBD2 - TGTGCCAGCAGCAGGCTAGCGGGGGGGCCTAAAAGCACAGATACGCAGTATTTT CASSRLAGGPKSTDTQYF
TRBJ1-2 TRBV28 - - TGTGCCAGCAGTACCCCGGGCGGACGACCCTATGGCTACACCTTC CASSTPGGRPYGYTF
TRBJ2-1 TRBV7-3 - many TGTGCCAGCAGCTATGCGCGTTTTGGTGAGCAGTTCTTC CASSYARFGEQFF
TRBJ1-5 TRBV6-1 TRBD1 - TGTGCCAGCTCGGACAGGGCTCAAAATCAGCCCCAGCATTTT CASSDRAQNQPQHF